Listed below are T cell receptor beta chains from one sample, sequenced in a study of cytomegalovirus exposure and HLA in healthy donors. TCRdb's copy holds only in-frame clones and misses some; the assay was immunoSEQ multiplex PCR. The sample records approximately 150,000 clones, 61% being singletons. Sequenced: PBMCs. Receptors were obtained from a male donor in good health and CMV-seronegative. The CDR3 runs from the conserved cysteine through the conserved F or W. Fields, in order: J gene, D gene, V gene, clone size, CDR3 DNA, CDR3 protein. A D gene is named only where the DNA matches it firmly. For some rows the clone size is stated as once, few or many, or as a class when expanded; others skip it.

J gene: TRBJ1-4; D gene: NA; V gene: TRBV9; clone size: few; CDR3 DNA: TGTGCCAGCAGCGTAGACGGACAGTTTGAAAAACTGTTTTTT; CDR3 protein: CASSVDGQFEKLFF
J gene: TRBJ1-2; D gene: TRBD1; V gene: TRBV10-3; clone size: NA; CDR3 DNA: TGTGCCATCAGGGGGGACAGGGGGAACTATGGCTACACCTTC; CDR3 protein: CAIRGDRGNYGYTF
J gene: TRBJ2-3; D gene: TRBD2; V gene: TRBV9; clone size: NA; CDR3 DNA: TGTGCCAGCAGCGTAGCAGCGGGGGGCACAGATACGCAGTATTTT; CDR3 protein: CASSVAAGGTDTQYF
J gene: TRBJ2-7; D gene: NA; V gene: TRBV6-5; clone size: NA; CDR3 DNA: TGTGCCAGCAGAAGGAGGGTGGGGGAGCAGTACTTC; CDR3 protein: CASRRRVGEQYF
J gene: TRBJ2-2; D gene: NA; V gene: TRBV7-9; clone size: once; CDR3 DNA: TGTGCCAGCAGCTTATCCCGGGATGGGCCCGGGGAGCTGTTTTTT; CDR3 protein: CASSLSRDGPGELFF
J gene: TRBJ2-5; D gene: NA; V gene: TRBV5-5; clone size: NA; CDR3 DNA: TGTGCCAGCAGCTTGGAACAGGGTACTTGGGAGACCCAGTACTTC; CDR3 protein: CASSLEQGTWETQYF
J gene: TRBJ2-2; D gene: TRBD1; V gene: TRBV18; clone size: NA; CDR3 DNA: TGTGCCAGCTCACCATTTGGACAGGGCGGGACCGGGGAGCTGTTTTTT; CDR3 protein: CASSPFGQGGTGELFF
J gene: TRBJ2-2; D gene: NA; V gene: TRBV7-3; clone size: NA; CDR3 DNA: TGTGCCAGCAGCTCTCTCCCAGACACCGGGGAGCTGTTTTTT; CDR3 protein: CASSSLPDTGELFF
J gene: TRBJ1-1; D gene: TRBD1; V gene: TRBV15; clone size: once; CDR3 DNA: TGTGCCACCAGCAGAGACCTCAGGGGGGCTTTCTTT; CDR3 protein: CATSRDLRGAFF
J gene: TRBJ2-1; D gene: TRBD1; V gene: TRBV7-3; clone size: NA; CDR3 DNA: TGTGCCAGCAGCCACGCTGGGGGACAGGGGAGAATCAATGAGCAGTTCTTC; CDR3 protein: CASSHAGGQGRINEQFF
J gene: TRBJ1-1; D gene: NA; V gene: TRBV7-9; clone size: NA; CDR3 DNA: TGTGCCAGCAGCCAGCAACGGGACACTGAAGCTTTCTTT; CDR3 protein: CASSQQRDTEAFF
J gene: TRBJ1-3; D gene: NA; V gene: TRBV7-9; clone size: NA; CDR3 DNA: TGTGCCAGCAGCTTAGACAATTCTGGAAACACCATATATTTT; CDR3 protein: CASSLDNSGNTIYF
J gene: TRBJ2-3; D gene: NA; V gene: TRBV30; clone size: NA; CDR3 DNA: TGTGCCTGGAAAGATCCGGACAAGGACACAGATACGCAGTATTTT; CDR3 protein: CAWKDPDKDTDTQYF
J gene: TRBJ1-1; D gene: NA; V gene: TRBV19; clone size: once; CDR3 DNA: TGTGCCAGTAGTATCAAATCAGTCATGAACACTGAAGCTTTCTTT; CDR3 protein: CASSIKSVMNTEAFF
J gene: TRBJ1-5; D gene: TRBD1; V gene: TRBV6-5; clone size: NA; CDR3 DNA: TGTGCCAGCAGTTACTCTGCAGGGGGCGGCGGTCAGCCCCAGCATTTT; CDR3 protein: CASSYSAGGGGQPQHF
J gene: TRBJ1-5; D gene: NA; V gene: TRBV19; clone size: NA; CDR3 DNA: TGTGCCAGTAGTAGGGGAGAAGAACAGCCCCAGCATTTT; CDR3 protein: CASSRGEEQPQHF
J gene: TRBJ2-2; D gene: NA; V gene: TRBV10-1; clone size: few; CDR3 DNA: TGCGCCAGCAGTGAGTCGTTATCAGGGGACACCGGGGAGCTGTTTTTT; CDR3 protein: CASSESLSGDTGELFF
J gene: TRBJ1-1; D gene: NA; V gene: TRBV29-1; clone size: NA; CDR3 DNA: TGCAGCGTTGCCCCAGCAGGGGCTGGTGAAGCTTTCTTT; CDR3 protein: CSVAPAGAGEAFF
J gene: TRBJ1-2; D gene: NA; V gene: TRBV28; clone size: once; CDR3 DNA: TGTGCCAGCAGTTTTAGCCGGAGTTGGGGGGGCTACCCCTTC; CDR3 protein: CASSFSRSWGGYPF
J gene: TRBJ1-1; D gene: TRBD1; V gene: TRBV5-6; clone size: once; CDR3 DNA: TGTGCCAGCAGCTTGACGGACAGGGTGGCCCCTGAAGCTTCCTTT; CDR3 protein: CASSLTDRVAPEASF
J gene: TRBJ2-1; D gene: TRBD2; V gene: TRBV9; clone size: NA; CDR3 DNA: TGTGCCAGCAGCCGGACTAGCGGGGGACGTGGTTACAATGAGCAGTTCTTC; CDR3 protein: CASSRTSGGRGYNEQFF
J gene: TRBJ2-5; D gene: TRBD2; V gene: TRBV4-1; clone size: few; CDR3 DNA: TGCGCCAGCAGCCCGGGACTAGCGGGGGGGCGAGGGGAGACCCAGTACTTC; CDR3 protein: CASSPGLAGGRGETQYF
J gene: TRBJ1-1; D gene: NA; V gene: TRBV7-9; clone size: NA; CDR3 DNA: TGTGCCAGCAGCTTACTCGGTGATGGAGCTTTCTTT; CDR3 protein: CASSLLGDGAFF
J gene: TRBJ1-5; D gene: NA; V gene: TRBV7-9; clone size: few; CDR3 DNA: TGTGCCAGCAGCCCCCAGGGCAATCAGCCCCAGCATTTT; CDR3 protein: CASSPQGNQPQHF
J gene: TRBJ1-1; D gene: NA; V gene: TRBV9; clone size: few; CDR3 DNA: TGTGCCAGCAGCGCCGATCTGCGGGGCAACACTGAAGCTTTCTTT; CDR3 protein: CASSADLRGNTEAFF
J gene: TRBJ1-1; D gene: NA; V gene: TRBV18; clone size: NA; CDR3 DNA: TGTGCCAGCTCACCGCAGGGGCTGAACACTGAAGCTTTCTTT; CDR3 protein: CASSPQGLNTEAFF
J gene: TRBJ2-3; D gene: TRBD2; V gene: TRBV6-1; clone size: NA; CDR3 DNA: TGTGCCAGCAGGCCGGGACTAGCGGGTGAAGATACGCAGTATTTT; CDR3 protein: CASRPGLAGEDTQYF
J gene: TRBJ2-5; D gene: NA; V gene: TRBV5-1; clone size: few; CDR3 DNA: TGCGCCAGCAGCTTGGGAGTAACCAAAGAGACCCAGTACTTC; CDR3 protein: CASSLGVTKETQYF
J gene: TRBJ2-7; D gene: TRBD1; V gene: TRBV18; clone size: NA; CDR3 DNA: TGTGCCAGCTCACTAGGACAGGGGGTAGCGTACGAGCAGTACTTC; CDR3 protein: CASSLGQGVAYEQYF
J gene: TRBJ1-1; D gene: NA; V gene: TRBV19; clone size: once; CDR3 DNA: TGTGCCAGTAGTCCGTTGGACAGGAACACTGAAGCTTTCTTT; CDR3 protein: CASSPLDRNTEAFF
J gene: TRBJ1-1; D gene: TRBD1; V gene: TRBV9; clone size: once; CDR3 DNA: TGTGCCAGCAGCGTAGGGACAGGGAGTTTTGGCACTGAAGCTTTCTTT; CDR3 protein: CASSVGTGSFGTEAFF
J gene: TRBJ2-7; D gene: NA; V gene: TRBV7-2; clone size: NA; CDR3 DNA: TGTGCCAGCAGCCTTATGGTGGGGGGCTACGAGCAGTACTTC; CDR3 protein: CASSLMVGGYEQYF
J gene: TRBJ2-1; D gene: TRBD2; V gene: TRBV4-1; clone size: NA; CDR3 DNA: TGCGCCAGCAGCCAAGGGTGGGGGGGAAACAATGAGCAGTTCTTC; CDR3 protein: CASSQGWGGNNEQFF
J gene: TRBJ2-5; D gene: NA; V gene: TRBV29-1; clone size: NA; CDR3 DNA: TGCAGCGTTGAAATAGGGGGGGATGCCCAGTACTTC; CDR3 protein: CSVEIGGDAQYF
J gene: TRBJ2-6; D gene: NA; V gene: TRBV5-6; clone size: once; CDR3 DNA: TGTGCCAGCAGCTTGCCAGCTGGGGCCAACGTCCTGACTTTC; CDR3 protein: CASSLPAGANVLTF
J gene: TRBJ2-3; D gene: TRBD2; V gene: TRBV7-2; clone size: few; CDR3 DNA: TGTGCCAGCAGCCGCCAGGGACTAGCGGGGGGGAAAGCAGATACGCAGTATTTT; CDR3 protein: CASSRQGLAGGKADTQYF
J gene: TRBJ2-5; D gene: NA; V gene: TRBV7-7; clone size: NA; CDR3 DNA: TGTGCTAGCAGCTTAGGCTCCCCGGAAGAGACCCAGTACTTC; CDR3 protein: CASSLGSPEETQYF
J gene: TRBJ2-3; D gene: NA; V gene: TRBV9; clone size: NA; CDR3 DNA: TGTGCCAGCAGCCTAGACTCCACTCGCACAGATACGCAGTATTTT; CDR3 protein: CASSLDSTRTDTQYF
J gene: TRBJ2-7; D gene: NA; V gene: TRBV6-5; clone size: NA; CDR3 DNA: TGTGCCAGCAGAATAGCGGACGAGCAGTACTTC; CDR3 protein: CASRIADEQYF
J gene: TRBJ1-5; D gene: TRBD1; V gene: TRBV5-1; clone size: few; CDR3 DNA: TGCGCCAGCAGCTTGGGCGACAGGGGCGGCAATCAGCCCCAGCATTTT; CDR3 protein: CASSLGDRGGNQPQHF
J gene: TRBJ2-7; D gene: NA; V gene: TRBV18; clone size: NA; CDR3 DNA: TGTGCCAGCTCATCCCCGGGTAGCTCCTACGAGCAGTACTTC; CDR3 protein: CASSSPGSSYEQYF
J gene: TRBJ2-7; D gene: TRBD1; V gene: TRBV6-5; clone size: NA; CDR3 DNA: TGTGCCAGCAGTTTCCAGAAGGGACAGGGAAGAGAGCAGTACTTC; CDR3 protein: CASSFQKGQGREQYF
J gene: TRBJ1-2; D gene: TRBD1; V gene: TRBV9; clone size: NA; CDR3 DNA: TGTGCCAGCAGCCCAACAGGGGGCATTGGGGGCTACACCTTC; CDR3 protein: CASSPTGGIGGYTF
J gene: TRBJ2-7; D gene: NA; V gene: TRBV5-6; clone size: few; CDR3 DNA: TGTGCCAGCAGCCCCGACAGTTCCTACGAGCAGTACTTC; CDR3 protein: CASSPDSSYEQYF
J gene: TRBJ2-7; D gene: TRBD1; V gene: TRBV29-1; clone size: NA; CDR3 DNA: TGCAGCGTTGACGGGACAGGGGGCTACGAGCAGTACTTC; CDR3 protein: CSVDGTGGYEQYF
J gene: TRBJ2-7; D gene: NA; V gene: TRBV30; clone size: NA; CDR3 DNA: TGTGCCTGGAGCCAGGGAAGCACCTACGAGCAGTACTTC; CDR3 protein: CAWSQGSTYEQYF
J gene: TRBJ2-1; D gene: NA; V gene: TRBV27; clone size: NA; CDR3 DNA: TGTGCCAGCAGTTTAAAGGGGTCCTACAATGAGCAGTTCTTC; CDR3 protein: CASSLKGSYNEQFF
J gene: TRBJ1-5; D gene: NA; V gene: TRBV7-6; clone size: once; CDR3 DNA: TGTGCCAGCAGCTTAGCGGTGGGCCCTCCCCAGCATTTT; CDR3 protein: CASSLAVGPPQHF
J gene: TRBJ2-1; D gene: NA; V gene: TRBV11-2; clone size: NA; CDR3 DNA: TGTGCCAGCAGCTTACCGCGGGTCTACAATGAGCAGTTCTTC; CDR3 protein: CASSLPRVYNEQFF
J gene: TRBJ1-2; D gene: TRBD1; V gene: TRBV28; clone size: NA; CDR3 DNA: TGTGCCAGCAGCCTAATGGACAGGGATGGCTACACCTTC; CDR3 protein: CASSLMDRDGYTF
J gene: TRBJ2-2; D gene: TRBD2; V gene: TRBV9; clone size: NA; CDR3 DNA: TGTGCCAGCAGCGCCCGGACTAGCGGGCCTCAGGAGGAGCTGTTTTTT; CDR3 protein: CASSARTSGPQEELFF